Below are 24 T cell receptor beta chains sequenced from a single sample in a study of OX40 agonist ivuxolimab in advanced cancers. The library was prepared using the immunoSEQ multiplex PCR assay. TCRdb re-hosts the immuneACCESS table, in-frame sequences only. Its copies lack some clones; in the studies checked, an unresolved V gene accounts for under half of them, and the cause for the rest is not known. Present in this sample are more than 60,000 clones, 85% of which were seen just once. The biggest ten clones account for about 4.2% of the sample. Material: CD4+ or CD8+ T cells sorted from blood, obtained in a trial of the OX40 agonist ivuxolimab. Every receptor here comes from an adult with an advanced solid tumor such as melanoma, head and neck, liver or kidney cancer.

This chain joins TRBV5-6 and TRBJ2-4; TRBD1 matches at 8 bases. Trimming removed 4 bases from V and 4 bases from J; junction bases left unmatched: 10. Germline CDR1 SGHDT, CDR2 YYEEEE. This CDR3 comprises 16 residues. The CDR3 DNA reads TGTGCCAGCAGCCTTACAGGGGGTTGGGGAAAAAACATTCAGTACTTC. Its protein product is CASSLTGGWGKNIQYF.

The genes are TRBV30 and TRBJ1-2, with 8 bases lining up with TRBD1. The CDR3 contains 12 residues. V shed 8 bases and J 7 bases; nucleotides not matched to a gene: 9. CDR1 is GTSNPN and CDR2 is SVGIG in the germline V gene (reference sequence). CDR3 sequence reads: CARHRDRTGYTF. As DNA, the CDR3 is TGTGCCCGGCACCGGGACAGGACTGGCTACACCTTC.

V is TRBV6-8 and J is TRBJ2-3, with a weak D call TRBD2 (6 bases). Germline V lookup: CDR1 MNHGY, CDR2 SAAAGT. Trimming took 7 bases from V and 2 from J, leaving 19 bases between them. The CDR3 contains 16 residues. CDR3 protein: CASIKVGLLATDTQYF. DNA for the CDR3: TGTGCCAGCATTAAGGTCGGACTACTCGCCACAGATACGCAGTATTTT.

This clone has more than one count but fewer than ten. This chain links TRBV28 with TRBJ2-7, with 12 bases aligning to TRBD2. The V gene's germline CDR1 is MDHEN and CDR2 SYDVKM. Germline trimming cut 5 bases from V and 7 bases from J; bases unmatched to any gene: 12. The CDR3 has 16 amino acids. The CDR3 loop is CASSPTLAGGPGEQYF. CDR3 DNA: TGTGCCAGCAGTCCAACTCTAGCGGGAGGGCCAGGAGAGCAGTACTTC.

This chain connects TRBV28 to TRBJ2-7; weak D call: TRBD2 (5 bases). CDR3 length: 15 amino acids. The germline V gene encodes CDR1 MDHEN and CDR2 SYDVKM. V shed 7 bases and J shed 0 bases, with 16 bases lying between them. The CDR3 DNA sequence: TGTGCCAGCATCCCCCCCGGGGTAGCCTCCTACGAGCAGTACTTC. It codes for CASIPPGVASYEQYF. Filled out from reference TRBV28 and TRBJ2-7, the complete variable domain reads DVKVTQSSRYLVKRTGEKVFLECVQDMDHENMFWYRQDPGLGLRLIYFSYDVKMKEKGDIPEGYSVSREKKERFSLILESASTNQTSMYLCASIPPGVASYEQYFGPGTRLTVT.

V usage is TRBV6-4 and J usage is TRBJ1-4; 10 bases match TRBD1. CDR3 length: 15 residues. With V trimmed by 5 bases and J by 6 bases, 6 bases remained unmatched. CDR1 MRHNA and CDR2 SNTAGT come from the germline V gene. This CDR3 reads CASSTGQGMDEKLFF. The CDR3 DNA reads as TGTGCCAGCAGTACGGGACAGGGGATGGATGAAAAACTGTTTTTT.

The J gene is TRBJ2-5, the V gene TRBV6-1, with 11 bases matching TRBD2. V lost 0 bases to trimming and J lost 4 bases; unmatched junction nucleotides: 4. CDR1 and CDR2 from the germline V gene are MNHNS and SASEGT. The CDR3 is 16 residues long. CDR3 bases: TGTGCCAGCAGTGAAGCGCTTACTAGCGGGGGAGAGACCCAGTACTTC. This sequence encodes CASSEALTSGGETQYF.

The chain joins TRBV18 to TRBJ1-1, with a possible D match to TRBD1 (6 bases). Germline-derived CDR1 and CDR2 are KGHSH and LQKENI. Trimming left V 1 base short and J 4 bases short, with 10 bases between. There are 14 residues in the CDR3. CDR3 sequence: CASSPQGGGTEAFF. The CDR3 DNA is TGTGCCAGCTCACCACAAGGAGGGGGCACTGAAGCTTTCTTT.

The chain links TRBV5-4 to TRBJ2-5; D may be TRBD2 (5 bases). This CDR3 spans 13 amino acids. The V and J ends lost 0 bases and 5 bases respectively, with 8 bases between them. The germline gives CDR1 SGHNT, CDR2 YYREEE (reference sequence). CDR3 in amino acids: CASSLEREETQYF. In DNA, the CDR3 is TGTGCCAGCAGCTTGGAAAGGGAGGAGACCCAGTACTTC.

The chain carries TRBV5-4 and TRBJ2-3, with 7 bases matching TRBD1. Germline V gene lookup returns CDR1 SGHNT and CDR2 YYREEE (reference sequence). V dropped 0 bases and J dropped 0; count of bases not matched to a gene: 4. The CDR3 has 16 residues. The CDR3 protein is CASSLGGTASTDTQYF. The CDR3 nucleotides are TGTGCCAGCAGCTTGGGAGGGACAGCTAGCACAGATACGCAGTATTTT.

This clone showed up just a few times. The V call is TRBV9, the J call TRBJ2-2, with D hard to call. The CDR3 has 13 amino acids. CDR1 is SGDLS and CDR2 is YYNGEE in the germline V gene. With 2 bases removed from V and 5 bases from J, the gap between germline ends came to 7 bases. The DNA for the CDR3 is TGTGCCAGCAGCGTCGATGCGACCGGGGAGCTGTTTTTT. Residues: CASSVDATGELFF.

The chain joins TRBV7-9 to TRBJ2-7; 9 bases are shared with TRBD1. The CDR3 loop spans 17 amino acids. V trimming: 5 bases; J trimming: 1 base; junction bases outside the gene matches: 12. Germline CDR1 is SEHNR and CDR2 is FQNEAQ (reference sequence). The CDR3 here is CASSTSSGTGPSYEQYF. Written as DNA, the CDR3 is TGTGCCAGCAGCACCTCCTCCGGGACAGGGCCTTCCTACGAGCAGTACTTC.

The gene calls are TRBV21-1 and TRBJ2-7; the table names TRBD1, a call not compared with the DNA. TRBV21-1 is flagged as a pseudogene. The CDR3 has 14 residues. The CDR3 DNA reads TGTGCCAGCAGCAAATTCAGGATCGATTACGAGCAGTACTTC. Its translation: CASSKFRIDYEQYF.

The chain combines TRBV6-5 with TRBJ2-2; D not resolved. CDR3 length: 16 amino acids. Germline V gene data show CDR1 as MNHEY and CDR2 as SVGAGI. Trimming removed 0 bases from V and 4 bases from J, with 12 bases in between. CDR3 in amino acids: CASSYSSGRSTGELFF. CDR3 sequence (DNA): TGTGCCAGCAGTTACTCCTCCGGCAGGTCCACCGGGGAGCTGTTTTTT.

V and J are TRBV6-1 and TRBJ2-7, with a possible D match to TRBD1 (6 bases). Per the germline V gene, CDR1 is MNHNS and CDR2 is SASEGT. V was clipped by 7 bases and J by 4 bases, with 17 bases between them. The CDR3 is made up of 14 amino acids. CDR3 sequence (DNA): TGTGCCAGCATTTCGCGCAGGGGATTATACGAGCAGTACTTC. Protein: CASISRRGLYEQYF.

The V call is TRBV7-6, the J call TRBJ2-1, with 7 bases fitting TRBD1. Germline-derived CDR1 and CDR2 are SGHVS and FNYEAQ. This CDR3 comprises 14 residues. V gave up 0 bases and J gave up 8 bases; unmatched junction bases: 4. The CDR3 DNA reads TGTGCCAGCAGCTTAGCAGGGGGCAGGGATGAGCAGTTCTTC. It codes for CASSLAGGRDEQFF.

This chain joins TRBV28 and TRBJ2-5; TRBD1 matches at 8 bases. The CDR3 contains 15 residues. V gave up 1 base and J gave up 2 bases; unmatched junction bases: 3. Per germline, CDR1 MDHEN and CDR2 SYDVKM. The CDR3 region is CASSLFYRGQETQYF. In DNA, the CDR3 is TGTGCCAGCAGTTTATTCTACAGGGGGCAAGAGACCCAGTACTTC.

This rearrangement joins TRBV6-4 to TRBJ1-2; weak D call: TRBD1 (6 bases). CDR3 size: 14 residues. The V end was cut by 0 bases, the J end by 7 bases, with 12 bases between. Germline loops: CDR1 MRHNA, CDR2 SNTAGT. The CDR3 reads CASSDSYRDGGYTF. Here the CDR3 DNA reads TGTGCCAGCAGTGACTCGTACAGGGACGGTGGCTACACCTTC.

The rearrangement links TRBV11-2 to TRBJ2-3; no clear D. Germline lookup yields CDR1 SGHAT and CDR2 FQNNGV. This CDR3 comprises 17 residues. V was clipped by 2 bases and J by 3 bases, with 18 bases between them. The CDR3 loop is CASSLTLGDLSTDTQYF. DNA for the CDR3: TGTGCCAGCAGCTTAACTTTAGGCGACCTCTCGACAGATACGCAGTATTTT.

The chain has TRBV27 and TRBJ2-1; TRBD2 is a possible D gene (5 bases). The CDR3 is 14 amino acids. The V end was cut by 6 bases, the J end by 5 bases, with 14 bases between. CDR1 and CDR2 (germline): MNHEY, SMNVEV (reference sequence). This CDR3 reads CASRRAGWNNEQFF. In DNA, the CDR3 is TGTGCCAGCAGACGGGCGGGCTGGAACAATGAGCAGTTCTTC.

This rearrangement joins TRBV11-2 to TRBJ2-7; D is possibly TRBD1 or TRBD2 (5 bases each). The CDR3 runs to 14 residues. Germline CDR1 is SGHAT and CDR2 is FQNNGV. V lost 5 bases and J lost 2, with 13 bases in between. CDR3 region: CASSHLGGTYEQYF. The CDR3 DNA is TGTGCCAGCAGCCACCTTGGGGGAACCTACGAGCAGTACTTC.

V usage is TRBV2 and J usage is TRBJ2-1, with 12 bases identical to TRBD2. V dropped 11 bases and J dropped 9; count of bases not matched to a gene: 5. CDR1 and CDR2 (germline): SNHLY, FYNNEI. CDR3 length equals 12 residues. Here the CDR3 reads CAASGGAGEQFF. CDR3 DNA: TGTGCCGCTAGCGGGGGGGCCGGTGAGCAGTTCTTC.

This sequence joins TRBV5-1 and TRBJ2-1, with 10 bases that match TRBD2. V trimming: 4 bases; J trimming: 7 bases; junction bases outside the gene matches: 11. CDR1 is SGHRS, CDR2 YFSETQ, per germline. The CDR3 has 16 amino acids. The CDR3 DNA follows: TGCGCCAGCAGCCTTTCGACTAGCGGGCTCGGTAATGAGCAGTTCTTC. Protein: CASSLSTSGLGNEQFF.

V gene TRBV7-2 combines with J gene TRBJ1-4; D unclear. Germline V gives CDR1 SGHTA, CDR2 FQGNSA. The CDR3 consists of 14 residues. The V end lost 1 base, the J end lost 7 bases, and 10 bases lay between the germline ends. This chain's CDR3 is CASSLDSRGEKLFF. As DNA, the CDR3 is TGTGCCAGCAGCTTAGACAGTCGAGGTGAAAAACTGTTTTTT.